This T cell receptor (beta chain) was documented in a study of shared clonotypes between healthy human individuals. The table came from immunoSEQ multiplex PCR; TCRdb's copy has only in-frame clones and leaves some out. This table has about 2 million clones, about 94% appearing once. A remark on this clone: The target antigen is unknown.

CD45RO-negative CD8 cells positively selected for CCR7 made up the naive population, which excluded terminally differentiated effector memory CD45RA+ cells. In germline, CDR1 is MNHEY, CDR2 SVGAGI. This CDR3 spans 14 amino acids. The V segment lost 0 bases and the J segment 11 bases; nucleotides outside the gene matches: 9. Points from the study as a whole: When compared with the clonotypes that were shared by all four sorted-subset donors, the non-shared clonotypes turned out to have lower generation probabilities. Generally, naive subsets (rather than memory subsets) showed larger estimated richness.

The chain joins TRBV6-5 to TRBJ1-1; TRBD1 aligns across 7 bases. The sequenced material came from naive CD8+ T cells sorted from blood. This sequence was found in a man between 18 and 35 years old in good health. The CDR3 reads CASSYSEGADAAFF. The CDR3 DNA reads TGTGCCAGCAGTTACTCGGAGGGGGCAGACGCGGCTTTCTTT.